The 9 T cell receptor beta chains below come from one sample, sequenced in a study of T cells in Graves' hyperthyroidism and ophthalmopathy. From RNA transcripts, TCR beta CDR3 regions were amplified. TCR CDR3 regions were first amplified by RT-PCR with HTBI primers. Each CDR3 protein gets one entry after TCRdb re-called the multiplex PCR reads with MiXCR. The profile shows about 770,000 distinct CDR3 sequences, around 20% of them singletons. Sequenced input: blood. All receptors come from a woman aged 50 to 60 with Graves' hyperthyroidism that later progressed to Graves' ophthalmopathy.

The chain combines TRBV5-1 with TRBJ1-4, with unresolved D. Trimming shortened V by 3 bases and J by 8 bases, and 11 bases separated the two germline ends. The CDR3 contains 13 residues. Germline-derived CDR1 and CDR2 are SGHRS and YFSETQ. Written as DNA, the CDR3 is TGCGCCAGCAGCTCGACACCGGGAGAAAAACTGTTTTTT. Protein product: CASSSTPGEKLFF. Using reference TRBV5-1 and TRBJ1-4 for the parts outside the CDR3, the full variable domain is KAGVTQTPRYLIKTRGQQVTLSCSPISGHRSVSWYQQTPGQGLQFLFEYFSETQRNKGNFPGRFSGRQFSNSRSEMNVSTLELGDSALYLCASSSTPGEKLFFGSGTQLSVL.

This clonotype was detected only a few times. This sequence joins TRBV19 and TRBJ1-5; unclear D gene. Looked up from germline, CDR1 is LNHDA and CDR2 is SQIVND (reference sequence). V was shortened by 0 bases and J by 0 bases, with 6 bases between the two germline ends. The CDR3 is 15 residues long. The CDR3 reads CASSIEGYSNQPQHF. Written as DNA, the CDR3 is TGTGCCAGTAGTATAGAGGGTTATAGCAATCAGCCCCAGCATTTT.

This clonotype has at least ten counts. The chain is built from TRBV11-2 and TRBJ1-5; no firm D call. CDR3 length equals 13 residues. Per germline, CDR1 SGHAT and CDR2 FQNNGV. The V end lost 5 bases, the J end lost 9 bases, and 14 bases lay between the germline ends. CDR3 sequence: CASSMDRERPQHF. The CDR3 bases are TGTGCCAGCAGCATGGACCGCGAGAGGCCCCAGCATTTT.

This clonotype was detected ten times or more. The chain carries TRBV12-3 or TRBV12-4 and TRBJ1-1, with TRBD1 matching 8 bases. Trimming removed 6 bases from V and 4 bases from J; junction bases left unmatched: 4. The CDR3 totals 13 residues. CDR3 in amino acids: CASRDRGGTEAFF. The CDR3 DNA reads TGTGCCAGCAGAGACAGGGGAGGCACTGAAGCTTTCTTT.

This clonotype was seen at least ten times. The chain has TRBV11-2 and TRBJ2-3, with 8 bases fitting TRBD1. The CDR3 consists of 15 residues. Germline V gene lookup returns CDR1 SGHAT and CDR2 FQNNGV. Losses at the gene ends were 1 base for V and 3 bases for J; bases not matched to a gene: 3. In nucleotides, the CDR3 is TGTGCCAGCAGCTTAGGGACAGGGTTGACAGATACGCAGTATTTT. This codes for CASSLGTGLTDTQYF.

The chain recombines TRBV5-1 with TRBJ2-2, with 7 bases matching TRBD1. The junction had 16 bases not matched to a gene; V was cut back by 4 bases and J by 4 bases. Germline loops: CDR1 SGHRS, CDR2 YFSETQ. This CDR3 contains 18 residues. The CDR3 DNA reads as TGCGCCAGCAGCAGGGGGTTGGACAGGCAGCACGGCACCGGGGAGCTGTTTTTT. Encoded protein: CASSRGLDRQHGTGELFF.

The sample holds a few counts of this clonotype. The chain couples TRBV6-6 to TRBJ1-6; 9 bases are a match to TRBD1. Germline CDR1 reads MNHNY; CDR2 reads SVGAGI (reference sequence). This CDR3 comprises 16 residues. The junction had 9 bases not matched to a gene; V was cut back by 2 bases and J by 10 bases. CDR3 region: CASSYGTGTVDSPLHF. The CDR3 region has the DNA TGTGCCAGCAGTTACGGGACAGGGACCGTGGACTCACCCCTCCACTTT.

This clonotype was seen repeatedly, ten times or more. V usage is TRBV5-1 and J usage is TRBJ2-7; TRBD2 agrees at 9 bases. CDR1 and CDR2 from the germline V gene are SGHRS and YFSETQ. CDR3 length: 15 amino acids. The V segment lost 4 bases and the J segment 2 bases; nucleotides outside the gene matches: 7. The CDR3 loop reads CASSEQRGATYEQYF. Written as DNA, the CDR3 is TGCGCCAGCAGCGAACAGCGGGGGGCAACCTACGAGCAGTACTTC.

This clonotype was counted at least ten times. J is TRBJ2-7 and V is TRBV2; D ambiguous. Germline loops: CDR1 SNHLY, CDR2 FYNNEI. V lost 7 bases and J 1 base, leaving 14 bases between the germline ends. CDR3 length equals 14 residues. DNA for the CDR3: TGTGCCAGCACCCGGCAGGTTACGTCCTACGAGCAGTACTTC. This sequence encodes CASTRQVTSYEQYF.